The table lists the clone carrying this T cell receptor beta chain with many counts. Original methodology: Estimation of nucleated cell counts was performed using reference gene primer amplification. TCRdb's copy holds only in-frame clones and misses some; the assay was immunoSEQ multiplex PCR. V and J calls and clone size are as listed in that table; D and trimming were resolved from the DNA. The sample includes fewer than 250,000 clones, around 83% seen only once; the top ten take 2.5% to 3.5%. This entry is derived from a study of blood T cell repertoires in COVID-19. Study details: Acute and convalescent COVID-19 specimens originated in the United States, Italy and Spain. In each case, the material was cDNA or gDNA derived from T cells, B-cell-depleted T cells, or PBMCs.

CDR3 size: 14 residues. Germline V lookup: CDR1 MNHNY, CDR2 SVGAGI (reference sequence). V shed 3 bases and J shed 3 bases, with 12 bases lying between them. Sequenced: peripheral blood. The rearrangement uses TRBV6-6 and TRBJ2-7; D may be TRBD2 (5 bases). The receptor was derived from a man aged 45-65 years with active or convalescent COVID-19. The CDR3 DNA follows: TGTGCCAGCAGTTATTCAACGGGGATCTACGAGCAGTACTTC. It yields the protein CASSYSTGIYEQYF.